Below, 7 T cell receptor beta chains from the same sample are listed, as sequenced in a study of control samples from healthy donors and cancer patients. The table came from immunoSEQ multiplex PCR; TCRdb's copy has only in-frame clones and leaves some out. The sample comprises about 170,000 clones, 90% to 95% of which are singletons, and 4.1% rests with the top ten. Sequenced sample: blood. The source of these receptors is a woman aged 60-75 years in good health.

V and J are TRBV25-1 and TRBJ1-1; D perhaps matches TRBD1 (6 bases). The CDR3 has 13 residues. Germline CDR1 and CDR2: MGHDK and SYGVNS. V lost 5 bases and J 3 bases, leaving 10 bases between the germline ends. This chain's CDR3 is CASSRHRDTEAFF. The CDR3 DNA is TGTGCCAGCAGTCGCCACAGGGACACTGAAGCTTTCTTT. The entire variable domain, with the rest obtained from reference TRBV25-1 and TRBJ1-1, is as follows: EADIYQTPRYLVIGTGKKITLECSQTMGHDKMYWYQQDPGMELHLIHYSYGVNSTEKGDLSSESTVSRIRTEHFPLTLESARPSHTSQYLCASSRHRDTEAFFGQGTRLTVV.

V is TRBV6-5 and J is TRBJ2-7; 10 nucleotides align to TRBD1. The V gene end was trimmed by 0 bases and the J gene end by 4 bases; junction bases not matched to a gene: 0. The CDR3 sequence is 14 residues long. Germline loops: CDR1 MNHEY, CDR2 SVGAGI. The DNA of the CDR3 is TGTGCCAGCAGTTACTCGGACAGGGGGTACGAGCAGTACTTC. Translated: CASSYSDRGYEQYF.

This chain connects TRBV6-5 to TRBJ1-1, with a tentative D call TRBD1 (5 bases). The V end lost 0 bases, the J end lost 5 bases, and 13 bases lay between the germline ends. CDR3 length: 15 residues. Germline CDR1 is MNHEY and CDR2 is SVGAGI. The CDR3 region has the DNA TGTGCCAGCAGTTACTCATCAGGGTGGGGGACTGAAGCTTTCTTT. This codes for CASSYSSGWGTEAFF.

The genes are TRBV10-3 and TRBJ2-1; 12 bases fit TRBD2. The trim removed 3 bases at V and 8 bases at J, leaving 11 bases unmatched. Germline V gene sequence: CDR1 ENHRY, CDR2 SYGVKD. This CDR3 comprises 17 residues. The CDR3 region is CAISEVASGGATDEQFF. The CDR3 DNA reads as TGTGCCATCAGTGAAGTGGCTAGCGGGGGGGCCACGGATGAGCAGTTCTTC.

The count of this clone is one. CDR3 sequence reads: CASSAGGSDTGELFF. CDR3 in DNA: TGTGCCAGCAGCGCCGGTGGAAGCGACACCGGGGAGCTGTTTTTT. The rearrangement joins TRBV7-3 to TRBJ2-2, with D unclear. This CDR3 has 15 residues. The V gene's germline CDR1 is SGHTA and CDR2 FQGTGA. The ends were cut back, 5 bases at V and 3 bases at J, with 13 bases in the middle.

CDR3 amino acids: CASSHRRGQETQYF. CDR3 sequence (DNA): TGTGCCAGCAGTCATCGACGCGGCCAAGAGACCCAGTACTTC. The chain is built from TRBV6-5 and TRBJ2-5; no clear D gene. Germline V gene sequence: CDR1 MNHEY, CDR2 SVGAGI. Between the trimmed V and J ends, which lost 5 bases and 1 base, there was a span of 11 bases. The CDR3 loop spans 14 amino acids.

This rearrangement joins TRBV5-4 to TRBJ2-3, with D maybe TRBD1 (5 bases). Trimming shortened V by 2 bases and J by 2 bases, and 9 bases separated the two germline ends. Germline CDR1 reads SGHNT; CDR2 reads YYREEE (reference sequence). The CDR3 consists of 14 residues. The CDR3 DNA is TGTGCCAGCAGCTTCGACAGAAACACAGATACGCAGTATTTT. It codes for CASSFDRNTDTQYF.